This T cell receptor (beta chain) was identified in a study of OX40 agonist ivuxolimab in advanced cancers. Across the whole study: A history of anti-PD-1, anti-PD-L1 or anti-CTLA-4 therapy was acceptable, and roughly 40% had some. Partial responses were seen in three patients, one with hepatocellular carcinoma and two with cutaneous melanoma.

The assay was immunoSEQ multiplex PCR, and TCRdb's table has in-frame clones only and misses some. The sample contains around 80,000 clones, about 90% of which appear only once. The TCR comes from an adult with an advanced solid tumor such as melanoma, head and neck, liver or kidney cancer. The sequenced sample was CD4+ or CD8+ T cells sorted from blood, obtained in a trial of the OX40 agonist ivuxolimab.

The CDR3: CASSYLAGGSYNEQFF. DNA of the CDR3: TGTGCCAGCAGTTACTTAGCGGGAGGCTCCTACAATGAGCAGTTCTTC. The genes are TRBV2 and TRBJ2-1; TRBD2 aligns across 10 bases. The CDR3 runs to 16 residues. V lost 5 bases to trimming and J lost 0 bases; unmatched junction nucleotides: 4. The germline gives CDR1 SNHLY, CDR2 FYNNEI.